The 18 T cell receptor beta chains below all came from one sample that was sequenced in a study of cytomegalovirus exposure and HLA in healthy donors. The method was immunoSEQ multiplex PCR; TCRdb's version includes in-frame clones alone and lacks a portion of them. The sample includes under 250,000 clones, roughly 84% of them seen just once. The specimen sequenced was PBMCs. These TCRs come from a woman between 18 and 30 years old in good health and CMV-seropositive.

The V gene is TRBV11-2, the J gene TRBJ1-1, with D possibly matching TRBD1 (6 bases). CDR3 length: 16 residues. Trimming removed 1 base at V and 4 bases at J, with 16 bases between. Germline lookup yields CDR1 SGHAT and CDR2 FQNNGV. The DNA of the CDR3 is TGTGCCAGCAGCTTAGGGGGGACCAGGGGCGGCACTGAAGCTTTCTTT. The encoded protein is CASSLGGTRGGTEAFF.

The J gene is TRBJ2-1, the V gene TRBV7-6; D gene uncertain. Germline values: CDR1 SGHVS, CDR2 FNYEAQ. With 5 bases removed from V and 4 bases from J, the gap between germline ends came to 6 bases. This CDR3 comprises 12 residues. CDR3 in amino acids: CASSIPYNEQFF. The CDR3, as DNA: TGTGCCAGCAGCATCCCATACAATGAGCAGTTCTTC.

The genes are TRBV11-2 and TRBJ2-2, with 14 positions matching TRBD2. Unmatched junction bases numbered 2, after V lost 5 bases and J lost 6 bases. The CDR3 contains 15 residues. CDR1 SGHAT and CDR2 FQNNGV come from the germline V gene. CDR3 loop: CASSRLAGGPGELFF. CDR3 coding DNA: TGTGCCAGCAGCCGACTAGCGGGAGGGCCCGGGGAGCTGTTTTTT.

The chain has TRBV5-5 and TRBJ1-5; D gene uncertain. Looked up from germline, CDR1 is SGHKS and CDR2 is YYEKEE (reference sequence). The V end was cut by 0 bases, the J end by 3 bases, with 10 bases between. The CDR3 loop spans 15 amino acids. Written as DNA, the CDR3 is TGTGCCAGCAGCTTGGAGAACGGACTCAATCAGCCCCAGCATTTT. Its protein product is CASSLENGLNQPQHF.

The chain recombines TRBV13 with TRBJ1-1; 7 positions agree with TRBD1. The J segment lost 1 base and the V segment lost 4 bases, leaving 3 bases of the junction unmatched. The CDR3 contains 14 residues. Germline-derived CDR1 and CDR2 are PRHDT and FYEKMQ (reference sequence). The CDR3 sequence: CASSSWTGNTEAFF. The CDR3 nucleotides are TGTGCCAGCAGCTCCTGGACAGGGAACACTGAAGCTTTCTTT.

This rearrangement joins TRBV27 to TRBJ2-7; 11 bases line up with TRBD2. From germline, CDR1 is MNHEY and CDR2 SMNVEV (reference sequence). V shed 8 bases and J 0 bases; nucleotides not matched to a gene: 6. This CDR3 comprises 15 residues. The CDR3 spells CASAKGTSGSYEQYF. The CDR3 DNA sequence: TGTGCCAGCGCTAAGGGGACTAGCGGCTCCTACGAGCAGTACTTC.

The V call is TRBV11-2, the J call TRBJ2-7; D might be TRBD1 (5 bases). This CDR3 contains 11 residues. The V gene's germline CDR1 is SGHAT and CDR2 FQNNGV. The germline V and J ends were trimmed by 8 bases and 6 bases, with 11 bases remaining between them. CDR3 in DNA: TGTGCCAGCCGCCAGGGATTCGAGCAGTACTTC. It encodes CASRQGFEQYF.

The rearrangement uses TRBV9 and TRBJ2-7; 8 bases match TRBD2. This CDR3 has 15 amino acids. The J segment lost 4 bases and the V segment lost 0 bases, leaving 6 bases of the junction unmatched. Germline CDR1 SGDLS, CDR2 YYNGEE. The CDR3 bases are TGTGCCAGCAGCGTAGCTTGGGCGGGAGGTTACGAGCAGTACTTC. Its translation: CASSVAWAGGYEQYF.

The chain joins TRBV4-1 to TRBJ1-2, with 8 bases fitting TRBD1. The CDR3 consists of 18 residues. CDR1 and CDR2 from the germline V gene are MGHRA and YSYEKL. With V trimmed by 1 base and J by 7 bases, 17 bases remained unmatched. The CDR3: CASSQAPGGRGRQFGYTF. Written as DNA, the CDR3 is TGCGCCAGCAGCCAAGCACCCGGGGGCAGGGGGCGTCAGTTTGGCTACACCTTC.

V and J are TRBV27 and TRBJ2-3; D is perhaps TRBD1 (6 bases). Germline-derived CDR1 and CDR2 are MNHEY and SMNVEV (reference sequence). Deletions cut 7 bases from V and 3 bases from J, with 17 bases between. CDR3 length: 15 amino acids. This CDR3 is CASTDSRGATDTQYF. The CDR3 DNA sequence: TGTGCCAGCACAGACAGCAGGGGCGCGACAGATACGCAGTATTTT.

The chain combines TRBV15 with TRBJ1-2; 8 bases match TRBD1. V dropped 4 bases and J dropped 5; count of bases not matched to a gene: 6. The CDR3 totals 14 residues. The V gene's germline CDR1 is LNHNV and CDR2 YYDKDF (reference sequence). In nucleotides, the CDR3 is TGTGCCACCAGCACTCACAGGGGGGAGTATGGCTACACCTTC. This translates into CATSTHRGEYGYTF.

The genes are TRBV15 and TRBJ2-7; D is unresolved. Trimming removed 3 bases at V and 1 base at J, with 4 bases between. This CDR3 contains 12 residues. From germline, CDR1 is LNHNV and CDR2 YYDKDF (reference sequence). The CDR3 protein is CATSSGSYEQYF. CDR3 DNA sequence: TGTGCCACCAGCAGCGGTTCCTACGAGCAGTACTTC.

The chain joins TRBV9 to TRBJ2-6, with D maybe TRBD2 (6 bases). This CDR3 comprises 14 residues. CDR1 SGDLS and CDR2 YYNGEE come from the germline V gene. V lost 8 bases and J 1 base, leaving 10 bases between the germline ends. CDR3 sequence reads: CASGGGSGANVLTF. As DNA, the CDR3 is TGTGCCAGTGGGGGAGGATCTGGGGCCAACGTCCTGACTTTC.

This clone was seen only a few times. The CDR3 is CAWTQGVRDQPQHF. CDR3 nucleotide sequence: TGTGCCTGGACCCAAGGGGTTCGGGATCAGCCCCAGCATTTT. V is TRBV30 and J is TRBJ1-5; D might be TRBD1 (5 bases). Trimming shortened V by 4 bases and J by 5 bases, and 15 bases separated the two germline ends. Germline CDR1 GTSNPN, CDR2 SVGIG (reference sequence). The CDR3 is 14 residues long.

CDR3 sequence: CASSLALGATEAFF. CDR3 in DNA: TGTGCCAGCAGCTTAGCCTTGGGCGCCACTGAAGCTTTCTTT. The gene calls are TRBV7-2 and TRBJ1-1; D is unresolved. Trimming took 0 bases from V and 4 from J, leaving 9 bases between them. CDR3 length equals 14 residues. Germline assignment: CDR1 SGHTA and CDR2 FQGNSA.

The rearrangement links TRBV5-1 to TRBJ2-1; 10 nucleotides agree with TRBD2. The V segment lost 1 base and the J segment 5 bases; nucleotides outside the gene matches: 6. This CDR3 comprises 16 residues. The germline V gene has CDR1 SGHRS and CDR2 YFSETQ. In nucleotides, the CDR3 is TGCGCCAGCAGCTTGACCGGGACTAGCGCCAACAATGAGCAGTTCTTC. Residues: CASSLTGTSANNEQFF.

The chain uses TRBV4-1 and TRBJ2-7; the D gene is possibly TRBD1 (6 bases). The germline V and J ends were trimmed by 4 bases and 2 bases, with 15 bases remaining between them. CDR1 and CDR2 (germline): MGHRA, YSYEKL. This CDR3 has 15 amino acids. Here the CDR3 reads CASSRRAGDTYEQYF. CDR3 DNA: TGCGCCAGCAGCCGACGGGCAGGGGACACCTACGAGCAGTACTTC.

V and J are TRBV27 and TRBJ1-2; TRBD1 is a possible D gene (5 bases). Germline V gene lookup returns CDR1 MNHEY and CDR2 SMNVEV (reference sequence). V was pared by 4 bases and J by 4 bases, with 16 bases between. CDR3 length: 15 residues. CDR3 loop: CASSYVGGGGYGYTF. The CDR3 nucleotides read TGTGCCAGCAGTTACGTTGGGGGGGGAGGCTATGGCTACACCTTC.